Following are 26 T cell receptor beta chains from one sample sequenced in a study of control samples from healthy donors and cancer patients. Measured with immunoSEQ multiplex PCR; TCRdb has only the in-frame clones, and not every one. The profile shows 130,000 or so clones, approximately 90% of them singletons. The sample taken for sequencing was blood. These TCRs come from a man aged 50 to 60 in good health.

The rearrangement links TRBV11-3 to TRBJ2-3, with 9 bases fitting TRBD1. The CDR3 runs 15 residues. Germline V gives CDR1 SGHNT, CDR2 YENEEA. J was trimmed by 2 bases and V by 3 bases; bases with no gene match: 3. CDR3 bases: TGTGCCAGCAGCTTGACAGGGGGTCACACAGATACGCAGTATTTT. It translates to CASSLTGGHTDTQYF.

The rearrangement links TRBV6-5 to TRBJ2-5; 8 positions agree with TRBD2. Germline lookup yields CDR1 MNHEY and CDR2 SVGAGI. With 6 bases clipped from V and 4 bases from J, the junction kept 10 bases outside the gene matches. This CDR3 is 15 amino acids long. Here the CDR3 reads CASRNPGLGGETQYF. CDR3 coding DNA: TGTGCCAGCAGGAACCCGGGACTAGGGGGAGAGACCCAGTACTTC.

This chain connects TRBV23-1 to TRBJ2-1; no firm D call. TRBV23-1 is marked as an open reading frame, function uncertain. There are 10 residues in the CDR3. The germline V and J ends were trimmed by 8 bases and 4 bases, with 3 bases remaining between them. The DNA for the CDR3 is TGCGCCAGCGGTTACAATGAGCAGTTCTTC. Translating gives CASGYNEQFF.

V and J are TRBV28 and TRBJ1-5; 8 bases map to TRBD1. V lost 7 bases and J lost 7; bases outside the gene matches: 3. CDR3 length: 12 residues. CDR1 is MDHEN, CDR2 SYDVKM, per germline. The CDR3 spells CASNQGAQPQHF. The CDR3 DNA reads as TGTGCCAGCAACCAGGGGGCCCAGCCCCAGCATTTT.

The genes are TRBV2 and TRBJ1-5; D call uncertain. The V and J ends lost 4 bases and 0 bases respectively, with 10 bases between them. This CDR3 comprises 15 residues. Germline CDR1 and CDR2: SNHLY and FYNNEI. DNA for the CDR3: TGTGCCAGCAGTGGAACTGTATATAGCAATCAGCCCCAGCATTTT. Amino acids: CASSGTVYSNQPQHF.

The J gene is TRBJ2-1, the V gene TRBV24-1; TRBD2 agrees at 9 bases. This CDR3 contains 17 residues. Germline V CDR1 and CDR2: KGHDR, SFDVKD. The V and J ends lost 3 bases and 9 bases, in that order; junction bases with no gene match: 14. CDR3 loop: CATSDIRGGAMVREQFF. For the CDR3, the DNA is TGTGCCACCAGTGATATCCGCGGGGGGGCCATGGTGCGTGAGCAGTTCTTC.

The gene calls are TRBV6-4 and TRBJ1-1; TRBD1 matches at 7 bases. Germline values: CDR1 MRHNA, CDR2 SNTAGT. The ends lost 4 bases at V and 0 bases at J; junction bases unmatched: 2. The CDR3 runs 14 residues. This CDR3 reads CASSATGMNTEAFF. In DNA form, the CDR3 reads TGTGCCAGCAGTGCGACAGGGATGAACACTGAAGCTTTCTTT.

V usage is TRBV4-2 and J usage is TRBJ2-5; 15 bases match TRBD2. V was clipped by 1 base and J by 4 bases; unmatched bases: 10. CDR1 LGHNA and CDR2 YNFKEQ come from the germline V gene. The CDR3 consists of 19 residues. CDR3: CASSQGVGTSGGSRETQYF. CDR3 nucleotide sequence: TGTGCCAGCAGCCAAGGGGTAGGGACTAGCGGGGGGTCCAGAGAGACCCAGTACTTC.

V and J are TRBV6-5 and TRBJ1-5, with unresolved D. Germline lookup yields CDR1 MNHEY and CDR2 SVGAGI. The germline V and J ends were trimmed by 7 bases and 4 bases, with 8 bases remaining between them. This CDR3 is built from 12 residues. The CDR3 here is CASTRKNQPQHF. The CDR3 DNA is TGTGCCAGCACCAGGAAGAATCAGCCCCAGCATTTT.

The J gene is TRBJ1-5, the V gene TRBV7-9; no clear D. The CDR3 extends over 15 amino acids. Deletions cut 1 base from V and 0 bases from J, with 7 bases between. Germline-derived CDR1 and CDR2 are SEHNR and FQNEAQ (reference sequence). CDR3 amino acids: CASSLGGNSNQPQHF. The CDR3 coding sequence is TGTGCCAGCAGCTTAGGGGGTAATAGCAATCAGCCCCAGCATTTT.

V is TRBV28 and J is TRBJ2-7, with TRBD1 matching over 12 bases. CDR3 length equals 15 residues. CDR1 is MDHEN and CDR2 is SYDVKM in the germline V gene. With 7 bases clipped from V and 6 bases from J, the junction kept 10 bases outside the gene matches. The CDR3: CASISAGTGGGEQYF. The DNA for the CDR3 is TGTGCCAGCATCTCAGCCGGGACAGGGGGCGGCGAGCAGTACTTC.

The J gene is TRBJ2-3, the V gene TRBV7-3; D perhaps matches TRBD1 (6 bases). V lost 5 bases and J lost 5, with 11 bases in between. Germline CDR1 reads SGHTA; CDR2 reads FQGTGA. This CDR3 is built from 13 residues. The CDR3 sequence is CASSPSGVDTQYF. CDR3 DNA: TGTGCCAGCAGCCCCTCAGGGGTAGATACGCAGTATTTT.

The chain employs TRBV5-5 and TRBJ2-1; no definite D call. CDR3 size: 13 residues. CDR1 and CDR2 (germline): SGHKS, YYEKEE (reference sequence). Trimming removed 0 bases from V and 8 bases from J, with 9 bases in between. The CDR3 nucleotides are TGTGCCAGCAGCTTGGGGCCACCCGATGAGCAGTTCTTC. This sequence encodes CASSLGPPDEQFF.

V usage is TRBV5-1 and J usage is TRBJ1-5, with D uncertain. With 1 base removed from V and 0 bases from J, the gap between germline ends came to 8 bases. The CDR3 totals 15 residues. Germline loops: CDR1 SGHRS, CDR2 YFSETQ. In nucleotides, the CDR3 is TGCGCCAGCAGCTTGCTGGGGAATAGCAATCAGCCCCAGCATTTT. The encoded protein is CASSLLGNSNQPQHF.

This clone was recorded once. Other DNA sequences from this sample encode an identical CDR3 as well. J is TRBJ2-2 and V is TRBV4-2, with D possibly being TRBD2 (5 bases). The CDR3 sequence is 15 residues long. Germline V gene data show CDR1 as LGHNA and CDR2 as YNFKEQ. V was clipped by 5 bases and J by 3 bases, with 13 bases between them. The CDR3 region has the DNA TGTGCCAGCAGCGAGAAAGGGAGAGACACCGGGGAGCTGTTTTTT. This encodes CASSEKGRDTGELFF.

As regards this clone: One junction end does not reproduce the germline sequence, and a read error may be involved. This chain links TRBV6-5 with TRBJ2-3; 8 nucleotides agree with TRBD2. This CDR3 is 15 amino acids long. Per germline, CDR1 MNHEY and CDR2 SVGAGI. DNA for the CDR3: TGTGCCAGTAGTTTATGGGGACTAGAGACAGATACGCAGTATTTT. Translating it yields CASSLWGLETDTQYF.

The rearrangement joins TRBV9 to TRBJ2-7; maybe TRBD1 (5 bases). CDR3 length: 14 amino acids. Trimming stripped 2 bases from V and 1 base from J, with 10 bases between. Germline lookup yields CDR1 SGDLS and CDR2 YYNGEE. The CDR3 coding sequence is TGTGCCAGCAGCGTCGAAGACAGTTCCTACGAGCAGTACTTC. This translates into CASSVEDSSYEQYF.

The chain carries TRBV9 and TRBJ2-7, with TRBD1 identical over 7 bases. The germline CDR1 and CDR2 sequences are SGDLS and YYNGEE. With 5 bases clipped from V and 2 bases from J, the junction kept 10 bases outside the gene matches. CDR3 length: 15 amino acids. CDR3 nucleotide sequence: TGTGCCAGCAGTTCCTCCCCCGGGACAGCCTACGAGCAGTACTTC. It is translated as CASSSSPGTAYEQYF.

This chain uses TRBV4-1 with TRBJ1-4; 7 bases are a match to TRBD1. The CDR3 is 14 residues long. V lost 0 bases to trimming and J lost 10 bases; unmatched junction nucleotides: 5. Germline lookup yields CDR1 MGHRA and CDR2 YSYEKL. The CDR3 DNA follows: TGCGCCAGCAGCCAAGATAAGGGGGCAGGAAAACTGTTTTTT. Translating gives CASSQDKGAGKLFF.

The chain carries TRBV6-1 and TRBJ1-2; D is perhaps TRBD1 (6 bases). This CDR3 region has 15 residues. Germline CDR1 is MNHNS and CDR2 is SASEGT. V lost 0 bases, J lost 2 bases, and 10 bases lay in between. CDR3 bases: TGTGCCAGCAGTGAAGCGGACAGAAAGAACTATGGCTACACCTTC. Translation gives CASSEADRKNYGYTF.

V is TRBV19 and J is TRBJ2-3; 11 bases agree with TRBD1. The ends lost 5 bases at V and 6 bases at J; junction bases unmatched: 10. Germline V gene lookup returns CDR1 LNHDA and CDR2 SQIVND (reference sequence). The CDR3 consists of 16 residues. As DNA, the CDR3 is TGTGCCAGTAGTGTACGGACAGGGACAGGGGGGGATACGCAGTATTTT. This codes for CASSVRTGTGGDTQYF. Full variable domain (outside the CDR3, taken from reference TRBV19 and TRBJ2-3): DGGITQSPKYLFRKEGQNVTLSCEQNLNHDAMYWYRQDPGQGLRLIYYSQIVNDFQKGDIAEGYSVSREKKESFPLTVTSAQKNPTAFYLCASSVRTGTGGDTQYFGPGTRLTVL.

The chain is built from TRBV29-1 and TRBJ2-3, with D tentatively TRBD1 (5 bases). This CDR3 comprises 13 residues. Germline loops: CDR1 SQVTM, CDR2 ANQGSEA. V lost 5 bases and J 1 base, leaving 10 bases between the germline ends. In nucleotides, the CDR3 is TGCAGCGTTCAGGGATTTGGCACAGATACGCAGTATTTT. This codes for CSVQGFGTDTQYF.

The chain combines TRBV7-8 with TRBJ2-5; 11 bases align to TRBD2. Per germline, CDR1 SGHVS and CDR2 FQNEAQ. This CDR3 comprises 15 residues. The junction had 2 bases not matched to a gene; V was cut back by 3 bases and J by 2 bases. Here the CDR3 DNA reads TGTGCCAGCAGCTTGTCTAGCGGGGGGCAAGAGACCCAGTACTTC. Translation: CASSLSSGGQETQYF.

Note on this clone: One end of the junction varies from germline; a read error may be responsible. The rearrangement joins TRBV7-7 to TRBJ2-3; possible D gene TRBD2, 6 bases. Germline V gene sequence: CDR1 SSHAT, CDR2 FNYEAQ (reference sequence). The CDR3 spans 14 residues. The CDR3 region is CASSLGGLTDTQYF. The CDR3, as DNA: TGTGCTAGCAGCTTGGGGGGTCTCACAGATACGCAGTATTTT.

V usage is TRBV3-1 (or the pseudogene TRBV3-2) and J usage is TRBJ1-1; D not resolved. CDR1 and CDR2 (germline): LGHDT, YNNKEL (reference sequence). Between the trimmed V and J ends, which lost 2 bases and 1 base, there was a span of 11 bases. This CDR3 is 15 amino acids long. This CDR3 is CASSQTDTGNTEAFF. CDR3 sequence (DNA): TGTGCCAGCAGCCAAACCGACACTGGGAACACTGAAGCTTTCTTT.

The genes are TRBV5-1 and TRBJ2-5, with D possibly matching TRBD2 (5 bases). The CDR3 spans 15 residues. From germline, CDR1 is SGHRS and CDR2 YFSETQ. The ends were cut back, 5 bases at V and 1 base at J, with 15 bases in the middle. The CDR3 region is CASRLSAGGQETQYF. The CDR3, as DNA: TGCGCCAGCAGGCTTTCCGCGGGCGGCCAAGAGACCCAGTACTTC.